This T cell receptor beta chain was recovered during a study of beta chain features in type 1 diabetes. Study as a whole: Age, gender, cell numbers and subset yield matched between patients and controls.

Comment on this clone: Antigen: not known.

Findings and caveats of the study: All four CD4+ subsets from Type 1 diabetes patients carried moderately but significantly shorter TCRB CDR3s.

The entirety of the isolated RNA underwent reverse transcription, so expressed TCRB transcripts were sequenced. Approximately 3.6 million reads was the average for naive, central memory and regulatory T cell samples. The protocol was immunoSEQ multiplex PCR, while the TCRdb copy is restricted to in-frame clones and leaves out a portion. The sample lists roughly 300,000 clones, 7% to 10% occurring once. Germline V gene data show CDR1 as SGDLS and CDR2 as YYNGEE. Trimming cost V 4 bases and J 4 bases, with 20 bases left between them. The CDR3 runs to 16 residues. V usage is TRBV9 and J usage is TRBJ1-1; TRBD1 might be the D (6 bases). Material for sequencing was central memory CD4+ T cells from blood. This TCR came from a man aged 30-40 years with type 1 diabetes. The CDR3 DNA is TGTGCCAGCAGCCCATCCCCGGGGGGCTGGGGCACTGAAGCTTTCTTT. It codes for CASSPSPGGWGTEAFF.